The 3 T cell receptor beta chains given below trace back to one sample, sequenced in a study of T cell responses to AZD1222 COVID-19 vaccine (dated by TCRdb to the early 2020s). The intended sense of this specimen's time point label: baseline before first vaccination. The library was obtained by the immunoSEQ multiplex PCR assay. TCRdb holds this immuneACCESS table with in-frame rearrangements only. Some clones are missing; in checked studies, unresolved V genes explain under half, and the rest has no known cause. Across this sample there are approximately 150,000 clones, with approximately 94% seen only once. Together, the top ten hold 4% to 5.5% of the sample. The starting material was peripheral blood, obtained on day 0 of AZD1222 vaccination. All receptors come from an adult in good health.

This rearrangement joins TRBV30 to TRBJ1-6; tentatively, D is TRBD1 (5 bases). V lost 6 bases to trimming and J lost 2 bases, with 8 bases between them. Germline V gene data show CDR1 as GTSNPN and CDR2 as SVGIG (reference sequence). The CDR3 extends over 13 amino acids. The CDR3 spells CACLDTYNSPLHF. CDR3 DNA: TGTGCCTGCCTGGACACCTATAATTCACCCCTCCACTTT.

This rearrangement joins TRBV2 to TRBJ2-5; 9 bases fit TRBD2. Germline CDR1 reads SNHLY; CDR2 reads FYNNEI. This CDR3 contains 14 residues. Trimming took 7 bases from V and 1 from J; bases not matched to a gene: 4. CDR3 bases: TGTGCCAGCACTAGGACTAGCGTCCAAGAGACCCAGTACTTC. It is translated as CASTRTSVQETQYF.

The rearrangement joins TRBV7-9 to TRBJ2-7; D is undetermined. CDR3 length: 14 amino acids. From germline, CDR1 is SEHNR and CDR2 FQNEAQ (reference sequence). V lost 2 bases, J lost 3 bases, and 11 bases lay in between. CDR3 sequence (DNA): TGTGCCAGCAGCTTATGGGGTCAGAACTACGAGCAGTACTTC. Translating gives CASSLWGQNYEQYF.